The entry below gives a single TCR beta chain sequence along with its context. Its specific antigen is unknown. There are no base qualities to consult, and no much larger clone falls within one base. This sample was taken from a study of blood T cell repertoires in COVID-19 (dated by TCRdb to 2018 to 2020). With respect to the entire study: Collaborator samples came from the United States, Italy and Spain and covered acute and convalescent phases of COVID-19. Where available, HLA class I and class II types were obtained from metadata supplied by the sample provider rather than from assay-based typing. The samples were drawn from the first 160 participants of the ongoing ImmuneRACE study and from over a thousand subjects provided by 6 global collaborators. The sample metadata nearly always contained a de-identified subject ID, COVID-19 status, age in years and sex. Deeply sampled blood TCRbeta repertoires from subjects exposed to, actively infected with, or recovered from COVID-19 were included in the dataset. The material from the prospective study consisted of cDNA or gDNA derived from T cells, B-cell-depleted T cells, or PBMCs. A freely available public database, intended as a resource for researchers studying the immune response to SARS-CoV-2, is where the repertoires were released.

The immunoSEQ Assay, a bias-controlled multiplex PCR, was used to amplify TCRbeta CDR3 regions from genomic DNA. Turning to the authors' computational methods: Nucleated cell counts per sample were estimated from amplification of reference gene primers within the assay. To quantify the absolute abundance of each unique TCRbeta CDR3 rearrangement, sequence reads were collapsed and filtered. For each sample, productive Simpson clonality was calculated as the square root of Simpson's diversity index across productive rearrangements. Entries here come from immuneACCESS through TCRdb and include only in-frame sequences with V and J called. Some clones fail to appear in such tables; in the studies checked, an unresolved V gene covers under half of the shortfall, and the cause of the remainder is unknown. V, J and clone size are those of that table, while D and trimming were read from the DNA. This sample has hundreds of thousands of clones in its table, and around 90% of those were observed once. The top ten clones comprise about 0.7% of the sample.

The paper as a whole reports these results and caveats: Clinical and demographic metadata were provided uncurated, with the amount varying by source and participant.

Collaborating institutions collected whole blood in K2EDTA tubes following their own protocols. For TCRbeta analysis, collaborator samples were shipped as frozen whole blood, as isolated PBMCs, or as DNA extracted from either sample type. The sequenced sample consisted of peripheral blood. The sequence came from a human donor in a cohort sampled during active COVID-19.

The CDR3 loop reads CSASNTYEQYF. The DNA sequence is as follows: TGCAGTGCTTCCAACACCTACGAGCAGTACTTC. The chain is assembled from TRBV20-1 and TRBJ2-7, with an unclear D gene assignment. Reading from cysteine to phenylalanine, the CDR3 counts 11 amino acids. Only the CDR3 DNA is retained, 33 bases long and in frame from the first base. The germline ends are 7 bases apart after V is trimmed by 5 bases and J by 2 bases. Taken from the germline V gene (reference sequence), the CDR1 and CDR2 loops are DFQATT and SNEGSKA.